Presented here are 23 T cell receptor beta chains from one specimen sequenced in a study of T cells in Graves' hyperthyroidism and ophthalmopathy. Researchers took RNA transcripts and amplified the TCR beta CDR3 regions from them. With the HTBI primer set, the TCR CDR3 went through a first round of RT-PCR. Each CDR3 protein gets one entry after TCRdb re-called the multiplex PCR reads with MiXCR. The repertoire includes over 250,000 distinct CDR3 sequences, 25% to 30% of them detected once, and 20% to 30% sits in the top ten. Sequencing was carried out using blood. These TCRs come from a man aged 35-49 years with Graves' hyperthyroidism that later progressed to Graves' ophthalmopathy.

This clonotype was picked up many times. The chain links TRBV2 to TRBJ2-7; D ambiguous. The CDR3 has 12 amino acids. Trimming took off 2 bases at V and 6 bases at J, with 8 bases between the two ends. Germline loops: CDR1 SNHLY, CDR2 FYNNEI. The CDR3 spells CASSEYVSEQYF. The DNA for the CDR3 is TGTGCCAGCAGTGAATACGTAAGCGAGCAGTACTTC.

CDR3 coding DNA: TGTGCCGCAGCGCCCCCGGGTAATGCCTACGAGCAGTACTTC. Its protein is CAAAPPGNAYEQYF. The gene calls are TRBV6-1 and TRBJ2-7; D is unclear. In germline, CDR1 is MNHNS, CDR2 SASEGT. CDR3 size: 14 residues. Trimming removed 11 bases at V and 2 bases at J, with 19 bases between.

This clonotype showed up many times. The chain is built from TRBV6-5 and TRBJ2-5; unclear D gene. Trimming removed 0 bases from V and 4 bases from J, with 21 bases in between. The germline V gene has CDR1 MNHEY and CDR2 SVGAGI. The CDR3 sequence is 18 residues long. The CDR3 region is CASSYSWNFGSNGETQYF. As DNA, the CDR3 is TGTGCCAGCAGTTACTCGTGGAATTTTGGATCGAACGGAGAGACCCAGTACTTC.

The V and J genes are TRBV6-1 and TRBJ2-7, with D tentatively TRBD1 (6 bases). The CDR3 length is 13 residues. From germline, CDR1 is MNHNS and CDR2 SASEGT. Trimming shortened V by 10 bases and J by 4 bases, and 17 bases separated the two germline ends. The DNA of the CDR3 is TGTGCCACCGGACAGATGGGGGCATACGAGCAGTACTTC. Its translation is CATGQMGAYEQYF.

The rearrangement links TRBV6-1 to TRBJ2-2; 7 nucleotides line up with TRBD1. CDR3 length: 13 residues. Unmatched junction bases numbered 6, after V lost 10 bases and J lost 4 bases. Germline CDR1 is MNHNS and CDR2 is SASEGT. Here the CDR3 DNA reads TGTGCCACCTTAACAGGGGTCACCGGGGAGCTGTTTTTT. It encodes CATLTGVTGELFF.

The chain has TRBV6-5 and TRBJ2-7, with TRBD1 matching 9 bases. Losses at the gene ends were 3 bases for V and 5 bases for J; bases not matched to a gene: 2. There are 13 residues in the CDR3. Germline values: CDR1 MNHEY, CDR2 SVGAGI. In DNA form, the CDR3 reads TGTGCCAGCAGTTATCGGGACAGGGACGAGCAGTACTTC. As protein: CASSYRDRDEQYF.

This clonotype was counted ten times or more. The V call is TRBV20-1, the J call TRBJ2-5; a weak D match, TRBD2 (5 bases). This CDR3 has 16 residues. V was shortened by 3 bases and J by 3 bases, with 20 bases between the two germline ends. Looked up from germline, CDR1 is DFQATT and CDR2 is SNEGSKA (reference sequence). CDR3 amino acids: CSASRSRVTVKETQYF. CDR3 in DNA: TGCAGTGCTAGTAGGTCGAGGGTCACAGTAAAAGAGACCCAGTACTTC.

This clonotype occurred many times. V is TRBV29-1 and J is TRBJ1-2; D perhaps matches TRBD1 (5 bases). The CDR3 is 14 amino acids. V shed 0 bases and J shed 6 bases, with 14 bases lying between them. Germline V gene lookup returns CDR1 SQVTM and CDR2 ANQGSEA. The CDR3 reads CSVEDGPRGDGYTF. DNA for the CDR3: TGCAGCGTTGAAGATGGTCCAAGAGGGGATGGCTACACCTTC.

This clonotype has ten or more counts. This chain uses TRBV11-2 with TRBJ2-5; possible D gene TRBD1, 6 bases. The CDR3 has 17 amino acids. Germline loops: CDR1 SGHAT, CDR2 FQNNGV. V was pared by 4 bases and J by 1 base, with 19 bases between. The CDR3 is CASSSGQNPLFQETQYF. CDR3 DNA sequence: TGTGCCAGCAGCTCCGGACAGAATCCCCTTTTCCAAGAGACCCAGTACTTC.

The rearrangement uses TRBV11-3 and TRBJ2-5; 7 bases are shared with TRBD2. Germline lookup yields CDR1 SGHNT and CDR2 YENEEA. V shed 4 bases and J 3 bases; nucleotides not matched to a gene: 11. The CDR3 totals 16 residues. The CDR3 bases are TGTGCCAGCAGCTCCCAATGGGCCGGGGGGAAAGAGACCCAGTACTTC. As protein: CASSSQWAGGKETQYF.

This clonotype occurred many times. This chain connects TRBV5-6 to TRBJ2-4; no clear D. Deletions cut 3 bases from V and 5 bases from J, with 9 bases between. CDR3 length: 13 amino acids. Per the germline V gene, CDR1 is SGHDT and CDR2 is YYEEEE. The CDR3 DNA reads as TGTGCCAGCAGCTCCATAGTTGAAAACATTCAGTACTTC. This encodes CASSSIVENIQYF.

This clonotype was picked up many times. The chain has TRBV20-1 and TRBJ1-6; D perhaps matches TRBD1 (5 bases). Germline V CDR1 and CDR2: DFQATT, SNEGSKA (reference sequence). The CDR3 runs 15 residues. Trimming stripped 1 base from V and 2 bases from J, with 9 bases between. The CDR3 sequence is CSARGGIAYNSPLHF. In nucleotides, the CDR3 is TGCAGTGCTAGAGGGGGGATCGCCTATAATTCACCCCTCCACTTT.

V is TRBV20-1 and J is TRBJ2-5, with D hard to call. Trimming cost V 6 bases and J 2 bases, with 13 bases left between them. The CDR3 is 13 residues long. Germline CDR1 reads DFQATT; CDR2 reads SNEGSKA (reference sequence). CDR3 sequence: CSARVGIQETQYF. CDR3 DNA: TGCAGTGCCCGGGTAGGGATACAAGAGACCCAGTACTTC.

This clonotype was counted at least ten times. This chain uses TRBV10-3 with TRBJ2-7; 14 nucleotides line up with TRBD2. J gave up 0 bases and V 4 bases, and 14 bases lay outside the gene matches. From germline, CDR1 is ENHRY and CDR2 SYGVKD. The CDR3 consists of 20 residues. The CDR3 sequence is CAISASPGTSGSESSYEQYF. CDR3 nucleotide sequence: TGTGCCATCAGTGCTTCTCCCGGGACTAGCGGGAGTGAGAGCTCCTACGAGCAGTACTTC.

This clonotype occurred a few times. The chain is built from TRBV6-5 and TRBJ2-7; D is possibly TRBD1 (6 bases). The germline V gene encodes CDR1 MNHEY and CDR2 SVGAGI. The CDR3 has 15 amino acids. The ends were cut back, 10 bases at V and 3 bases at J, with 22 bases in the middle. The CDR3 nucleotides read TGTGCCACCAATTCGGGACATATAGTGGACTACGAGCAGTACTTC. Translating gives CATNSGHIVDYEQYF.

This clonotype showed up many times. The chain has TRBV6-4 and TRBJ2-2; a weak D match, TRBD2 (6 bases). The CDR3 is 17 residues long. V was trimmed by 6 bases and J by 5 bases, leaving 22 bases between them. CDR1 and CDR2 (germline): MRHNA, SNTAGT. CDR3 DNA sequence: TGTGCCAGCAGACCCGCGGGAACCTACTCCGGAACCGGGGAGCTGTTTTTT. Amino acid sequence: CASRPAGTYSGTGELFF.

The chain recombines TRBV25-1 with TRBJ1-1; TRBD1 matches 8 bases. CDR3 length: 15 amino acids. The V and J ends lost 5 bases and 1 base, in that order; junction bases with no gene match: 6. Per germline, CDR1 MGHDK and CDR2 SYGVNS. As DNA, the CDR3 is TGTGCCAGCAGTCAGTTGGACAGGGAGAACACTGAAGCTTTCTTT. Residues: CASSQLDRENTEAFF.

The rearrangement joins TRBV4-3 to TRBJ1-2; tentatively, D is TRBD1 (5 bases). Germline loops: CDR1 LGHNA, CDR2 YSLEER. V lost 0 bases to trimming and J lost 4 bases, with 9 bases between them. The CDR3 has 14 amino acids. The CDR3 nucleotides are TGCGCCAGCAGCCAAGACAGGGCCAGCTATGGCTACACCTTC. Its protein is CASSQDRASYGYTF.

The genes are TRBV27 and TRBJ1-2; a weak D match, TRBD1 (6 bases). The ends were cut back, 6 bases at V and 5 bases at J, with 13 bases in the middle. Per germline, CDR1 MNHEY and CDR2 SMNVEV (reference sequence). The CDR3 length is 13 residues. This chain's CDR3 is CASSQGRGYGYTF. Here the CDR3 DNA reads TGTGCCAGCAGCCAGGGGCGCGGATATGGCTACACCTTC.

This clonotype has ten or more counts. The chain has TRBV28 and TRBJ2-5; D call uncertain. The V and J ends lost 3 bases and 9 bases respectively, with 14 bases between them. The CDR3 runs 13 residues. Germline values: CDR1 MDHEN, CDR2 SYDVKM. CDR3 nucleotide sequence: TGTGCCAGCAGTTTCGACTGGGGTTGGGCCCAGTACTTC. It encodes CASSFDWGWAQYF.

This clonotype was seen repeatedly, ten times or more. The chain combines TRBV24-1 with TRBJ1-5, with D possibly TRBD1 on 5 matching bases. The CDR3 spans 16 residues. Germline values: CDR1 KGHDR, CDR2 SFDVKD. The ends were cut back, 4 bases at V and 4 bases at J, with 16 bases in the middle. The CDR3 DNA reads as TGTGCCACCAGTGAGAAGACAGCGGGAAAGAATCAGCCCCAGCATTTT. It is translated as CATSEKTAGKNQPQHF.

This clonotype was seen at least ten times. The J gene is TRBJ1-2, the V gene TRBV6-5, with D hard to call. Germline loops: CDR1 MNHEY, CDR2 SVGAGI. CDR3 length equals 13 residues. V lost 4 bases and J lost 5, with 11 bases in between. Written as DNA, the CDR3 is TGTGCCAGCAGTTCCGGACCGTTATATGGCTACACCTTC. It encodes CASSSGPLYGYTF.

This clonotype was picked up many times. The rearrangement uses TRBV20-1 and TRBJ2-7; 14 nucleotides agree with TRBD2. Germline-derived CDR1 and CDR2 are DFQATT and SNEGSKA (reference sequence). The CDR3 consists of 18 residues. V lost 0 bases to trimming and J lost 1 base; unmatched junction nucleotides: 8. The CDR3 sequence: CSARDRGLAGVFSYEQYF. In DNA, the CDR3 is TGCAGTGCTAGAGATCGGGGACTAGCGGGAGTTTTTTCCTACGAGCAGTACTTC.